This TCR beta chain was sequenced for a study of identifying expanded T cells in peripheral blood. The repertoire was sequenced with immunoSEQ multiplex PCR; TCRdb's copy has only in-frame clones and lacks some. The sample contains around 100,000 clones, approximately 88% of which appear only once. General observations from the study: Technical replicates showed around 1.2 changed clones; roughly two weeks 15 to 20; four weeks 19. Across healthy donors, higher total template counts meant significantly greater roughly 2-week count variance.

No infections or other immune events were documented during collection. A note on this clone: What it recognizes is unknown.

The CDR3 is 15 amino acids. Germline CDR1 and CDR2: MNHNY and SVGAGI (reference sequence). Unmatched junction bases numbered 10, after V lost 4 bases and J lost 6 bases. This chain links TRBV6-6 with TRBJ2-7, with TRBD1 identical over 9 bases. The source of this sequence is a person aged 18 to 75 in good health. The specimen was blood. CDR3 in DNA: TGTGCCAGCAGTTCCGTACCGGGACAGGGAAGCGAGCAGTACTTC. This encodes CASSSVPGQGSEQYF.